The rows below give T cell receptor beta chains drawn from one sample of a study of blood T cells in healthy people across ages. TCRdb called the 5' RACE reads again in MiXCR, with one record for every CDR3 protein. The sample carries around 870,000 distinct CDR3 sequences, more than 25% recorded once. Sequenced input: blood. Source of these receptors: a woman at least 80 years old in good health. CDR3s include the opening cysteine and the closing phenylalanine or tryptophan. D genes are given only for firm matches. The size of a clone is reported for some rows only, either as once, few or many, or as a class for expanded clones.

>-|TRBJ1-4|TRBD1|TRBV25-1
TGTGCCAGCAGTGTACAGGGGAGAATTAGGGAAAAACTGTTTTTT
CASSVQGRIREKLFF
>many|TRBJ1-2|-|TRBV27
TGTGCCAGCAGTGTTTCCTTCCCGACCCTCTATGGCTACACCTTC
CASSVSFPTLYGYTF
>-|TRBJ2-3|TRBD2|TRBV18
TGTGCCAGCTCATGGGCTAGCGGAGATACGCAGTATTTT
CASSWASGDTQYF
>-|TRBJ2-7|TRBD1|TRBV6-2/TRBV6-3
TGTGCCAGCAGGCGGACAGGGAAGTTCAATGAGCAGTACTTC
CASRRTGKFNEQYF
>-|TRBJ1-2|TRBD1|TRBV18
TGCGCCTGCTCACCACGCCGGGACAGAAATAGCTATGGCTACACCTTC
CACSPRRDRNSYGYTF
>many|TRBJ2-7|-|TRBV2
TGTGCCAGCAGTGTTAGGACAATCTACGAGCAGTACTTC
CASSVRTIYEQYF
>many|TRBJ2-5|-|TRBV7-9
TGTGCCAGCAGCCCAGACGGAGGGGTAGAGACCCAGTACTTC
CASSPDGGVETQYF
>-|TRBJ2-5|-|TRBV30
TGTGCCTGGAGTGTGGGGGAACGATCGGCAGGGGAGACCCAGTACTTC
CAWSVGERSAGETQYF
>-|TRBJ1-2|-|TRBV30
TGTGCCTGGAGTGTCGGACAGAGCTATGGCTACACCTTC
CAWSVGQSYGYTF
>few|TRBJ1-1|-|TRBV12-3/TRBV12-4
TGTGCCAGCAGTTATCCGGGGGGGGCAGGGAACACTGAAGCTTTCTTT
CASSYPGGAGNTEAFF
>-|TRBJ2-1|-|TRBV7-9
TGTGTCAGCGGCTTGTGGACGGTCCACAATGAGCAGTTCTTC
CVSGLWTVHNEQFF
>-|TRBJ2-5|TRBD2|TRBV9
TGTGCCAGCAGCGCAGGGGGACTAGCATACGAGACCCAGTACTTC
CASSAGGLAYETQYF
>-|TRBJ2-7|TRBD1|TRBV5-1
TGCGCCAGCAGCCCGGGACAGACCTACAATGAGCAGTACTTC
CASSPGQTYNEQYF
>-|TRBJ1-2|TRBD1|TRBV3-1
TGTGCCAGCAGCTTGAGCGTGTGGACAGGCCCCTGTCATGGCTACACCTTC
CASSLSVWTGPCHGYTF
>many|TRBJ2-3|-|TRBV7-2
TGTGCCAGCAGCTTAAACGGACTAAACGCCGGTACGCAGTATTTT
CASSLNGLNAGTQYF
>many|TRBJ2-3|-|TRBV6-5
TGTGCCAGCAGTTATTCAGGATCTAGCACAGATACGCAGTATTTT
CASSYSGSSTDTQYF
>-|TRBJ2-3|-|TRBV2
TGTGCCAGAGGATGGGGGGATACGCAGTATTTT
CARGWGDTQYF
>-|TRBJ1-6|-|TRBV25-1
TGTGCCAGCAGAGGGGACTTCTATAATTCACCCCTCCACTTT
CASRGDFYNSPLHF
>many|TRBJ2-5|-|TRBV5-1
TGCGCCAGCAGCGGGGGCCCCGCCGAAGAGACCCAGTACTTC
CASSGGPAEETQYF
>many|TRBJ2-7|-|TRBV20-1
TGCAGTGCAAATGCTGGGAGGGGGTCCTACGAGCAGTACTTC
CSANAGRGSYEQYF
>-|TRBJ2-5|-|TRBV20-1
TGCAGTGCTGGGACCGGCTACAATGAGCAGTACTTC
CSAGTGYNEQYF
>-|TRBJ2-3|-|TRBV30
TGTGCCTGGAGGATAACGGGGGGCCTCACAGATACGCAGTATTTT
CAWRITGGLTDTQYF
>many|TRBJ2-1|TRBD2|TRBV20-1
TGCAGTTCGGGCCGGTCGGGACTAGCTCGTCCCAATGAGCAGTTCTTC
CSSGRSGLARPNEQFF
>-|TRBJ1-1|TRBD1|TRBV20-1
TGCAGTGCTGGGACAGGTAGCATGAACACTGAAGCTTTCTTT
CSAGTGSMNTEAFF
>many|TRBJ2-1|TRBD2|TRBV7-9
TGTGCCAGCACACTAGCGGGGGGATACAATGAGCAGTTCTTC
CASTLAGGYNEQFF
>-|TRBJ2-2|-|TRBV20-1
TGCAGTGCTGGGACCCCCGCGAACACCGGGGAGCTGTTTTTT
CSAGTPANTGELFF
>-|TRBJ1-2|-|TRBV14
TGTGCCAGCAGCCCCAAGCCGAAGGAGGGGGGTGGCTACACCTTC
CASSPKPKEGGGYTF
>many|TRBJ2-7|-|TRBV18
TGTGCCAGCTCACCCGGCAGTAAGGCCGACGAGCAGTACTTC
CASSPGSKADEQYF
>-|TRBJ1-1|TRBD1|TRBV5-5
TGTGCCAGCAGCTTAAGGACAGGGGTAGGCACTGAAGCTTTCTTT
CASSLRTGVGTEAFF
>many|TRBJ1-1|-|TRBV4-3
TGCGCCAGCAGCCAAGGGGGATCTCGGGGAAACACTGAAGCTTTCTTT
CASSQGGSRGNTEAFF
>-|TRBJ2-7|TRBD1|TRBV18
TGTGCCAGCTCACGACAGGGGGCGCGGGAGCAGTACTTC
CASSRQGAREQYF
>many|TRBJ2-3|-|TRBV20-1
TGCAGTGCTAGAGCAATCCCGGGACAACCGGAGTATTTT
CSARAIPGQPEYF
>-|TRBJ1-2|-|TRBV6-1
TGTGCCAACACGGACAGACTCGGTGGCTACACCTTC
CANTDRLGGYTF
>-|TRBJ1-3|-|TRBV7-6
TGTGCCAGCAGCTTGACAGGCCCTGGAAACACCATATATTTT
CASSLTGPGNTIYF
>many|TRBJ1-1|-|TRBV7-2
TGTGCCAGCAGCTTAGAACAGGGCTTAACTGAAGCTTTCTTT
CASSLEQGLTEAFF
>-|TRBJ2-3|TRBD2|TRBV7-9
TGTGCCAGCAGCAACACTGGGAGGGGCGGCACAGATACGCAGTATTTT
CASSNTGRGGTDTQYF
>few|TRBJ2-6|-|TRBV5-8
TGTGCCAACAGCGTCAGGGGAGGTGGGGCCAACGTCCTGACTTTC
CANSVRGGGANVLTF
>few|TRBJ2-5|-|TRBV24-1
TGTGCCACCAGGGATTCGGACCTCAAGACCCAGTACTTC
CATRDSDLKTQYF
>many|TRBJ2-6|-|TRBV10-1
TGCGCCACCGGAAGCGGTCGGACTCCTGGGGCCAACGTCCTGACTTTC
CATGSGRTPGANVLTF
>many|TRBJ2-3|TRBD2|TRBV11-2
TGTGCCAGCAGCACCCGGCCAAGCGGGGGCACAGATACGCAGTATTTT
CASSTRPSGGTDTQYF
>-|TRBJ1-2|-|TRBV7-9
TGTGCCAGCAGCTTTACGGACAGTTCCTACACCTTC
CASSFTDSSYTF
>-|TRBJ2-1|TRBD1|TRBV7-9
TGTGCCAGCGACTCCCTGGACAGGGGGCCATTCCGGGCCCCCCACAATGAGCAGTTCTTC
CASDSLDRGPFRAPHNEQFF